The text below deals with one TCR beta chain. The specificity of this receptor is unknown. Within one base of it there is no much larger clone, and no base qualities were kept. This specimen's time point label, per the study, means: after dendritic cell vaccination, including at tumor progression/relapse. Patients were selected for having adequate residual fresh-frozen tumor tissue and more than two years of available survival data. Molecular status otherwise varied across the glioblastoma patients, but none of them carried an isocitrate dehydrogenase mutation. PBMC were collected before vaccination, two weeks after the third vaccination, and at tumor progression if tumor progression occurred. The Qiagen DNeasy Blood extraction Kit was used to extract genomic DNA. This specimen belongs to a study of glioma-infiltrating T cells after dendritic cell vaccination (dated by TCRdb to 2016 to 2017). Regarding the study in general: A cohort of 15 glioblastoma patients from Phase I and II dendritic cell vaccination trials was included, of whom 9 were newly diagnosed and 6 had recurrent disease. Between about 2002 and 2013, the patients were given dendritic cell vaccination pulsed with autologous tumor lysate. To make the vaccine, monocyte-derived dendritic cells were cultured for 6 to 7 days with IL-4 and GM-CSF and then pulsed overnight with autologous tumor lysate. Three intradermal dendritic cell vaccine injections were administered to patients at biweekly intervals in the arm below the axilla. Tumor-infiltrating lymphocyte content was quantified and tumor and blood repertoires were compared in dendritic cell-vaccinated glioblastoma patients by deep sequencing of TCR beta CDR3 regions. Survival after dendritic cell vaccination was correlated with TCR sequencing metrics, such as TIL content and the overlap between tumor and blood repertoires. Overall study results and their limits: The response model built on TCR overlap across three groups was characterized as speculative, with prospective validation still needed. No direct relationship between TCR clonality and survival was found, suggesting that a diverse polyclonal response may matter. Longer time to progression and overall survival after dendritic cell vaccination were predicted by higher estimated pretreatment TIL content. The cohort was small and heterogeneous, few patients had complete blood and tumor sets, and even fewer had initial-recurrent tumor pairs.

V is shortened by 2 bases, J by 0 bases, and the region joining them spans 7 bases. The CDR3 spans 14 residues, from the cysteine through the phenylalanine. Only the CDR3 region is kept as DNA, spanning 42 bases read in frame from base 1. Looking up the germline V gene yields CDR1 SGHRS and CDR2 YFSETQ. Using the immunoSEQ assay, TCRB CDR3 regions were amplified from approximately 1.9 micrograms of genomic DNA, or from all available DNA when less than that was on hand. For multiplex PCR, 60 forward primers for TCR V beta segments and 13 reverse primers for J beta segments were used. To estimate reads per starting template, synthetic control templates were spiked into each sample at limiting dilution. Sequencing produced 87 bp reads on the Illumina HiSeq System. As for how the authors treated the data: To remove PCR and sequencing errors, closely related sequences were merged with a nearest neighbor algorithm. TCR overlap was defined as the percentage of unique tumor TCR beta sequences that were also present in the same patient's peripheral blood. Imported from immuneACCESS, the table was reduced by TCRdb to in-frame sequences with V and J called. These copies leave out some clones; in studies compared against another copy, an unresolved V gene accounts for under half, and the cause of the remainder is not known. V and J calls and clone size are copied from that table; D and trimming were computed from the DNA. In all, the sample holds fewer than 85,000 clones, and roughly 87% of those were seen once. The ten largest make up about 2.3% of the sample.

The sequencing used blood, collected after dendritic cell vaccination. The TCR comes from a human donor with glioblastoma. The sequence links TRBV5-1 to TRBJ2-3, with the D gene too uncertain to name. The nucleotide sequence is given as TGCGCCAGCAGCTTTGACGGGAGCACAGATACGCAGTATTTT. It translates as CASSFDGSTDTQYF.